The clone carrying this T cell receptor beta chain was detected a few times. Its antigen is undetermined. This sample is part of a study of response to subunit inactivated influenza vaccine. The CDR3 covers 14 residues. V dropped 7 bases and J dropped 4; count of bases not matched to a gene: 4. General observations from the study: Authors suggested few new T cells are recruited by each seasonal influenza vaccination.

Using its own MiXCR run on the RT-PCR reads, TCRdb lists one record per CDR3 protein. In the table there are about 580,000 distinct CDR3 sequences, 14% of which are singletons. The chain couples TRBV12-3 or TRBV12-4 to TRBJ2-6; 7 positions agree with TRBD1. The source was PBMCs from blood, collected less than 13 days after vaccination. This TCR came from a man aged 50-60 years who received an inactivated influenza vaccine. CDR3 amino acids: CASKTGAGANVLTF. CDR3 DNA sequence: TGTGCCAGCAAAACAGGGGCCGGGGCCAACGTCCTGACTTTC.